This entry concerns a single T cell receptor (beta chain). This sample stems from a study of CD8+ T cells in alopecia areata. Treatment defined: oral pan-JAK inhibitor, 5-10 mg twice daily. Peripheral blood and lesional scalp punch biopsies were taken from alopecia areata patients. T lymphocytes (CD4+ and CD8+) were sorted from PBMCs. After isolation, RNA underwent reverse transcription to generate cDNA as the sequencing template. Repertoires were generated with immunoSEQ multiplex PCR, while TCRdb's copy carries only in-frame clones and drops some. This sample has hundreds of thousands of clones, with about three fifths found just once. The CDR3 covers 15 residues. The V gene lost 6 bases and the J gene lost 4 bases, with 16 bases spanning the gap. Germline V gene data show CDR1 as MNHNY and CDR2 as SVGAGI (reference sequence).

V usage is TRBV6-6 and J usage is TRBJ2-1, with a tentative D call TRBD2 (6 bases). This sample comprised CD4+ T cells sorted from blood, obtained around week 54, from a patient treated with tofacitinib. This receptor was taken from a human donor with alopecia areata. CDR3 protein: CASSRPSGRYNEQFF. CDR3 bases: TGTGCCAGCAGCCGGCCGAGCGGGCGATACAATGAGCAGTTCTTC.